A single sample is the source of the 16 T cell receptor beta chains below, sequenced in a study of synovial regulatory T cells in juvenile arthritis. Profiled with immunoSEQ multiplex PCR; TCRdb holds only in-frame clones, not every one. The sample totals around 9,500 clones. Sequenced sample: Treg cells from blood. The sample's subset: remaining (HLA-DR-negative) circulating blood Treg cells. These receptors all come from a donor aged 2-35 years with juvenile idiopathic arthritis.

This sequence joins TRBV7-2 and TRBJ2-2; TCRdb selects TRBD1, and the lack of DNA leaves this call unchecked. The length of the CDR3 is 15 residues. No coding sequence is recorded. Per the germline V gene, CDR1 is SGHTA and CDR2 is FQGNSA. This CDR3 is CASSFRQGATGELFF.

The chain employs TRBV9 and TRBJ2-2; TCRdb lists TRBD2, though no DNA is available to test this call. The V gene's germline CDR1 is SGDLS and CDR2 YYNGEE. This CDR3 spans 16 amino acids. DNA for this receptor is not on file. This CDR3 is CASRDPAGLNTGELFF.

The chain uses TRBV4-3 and TRBJ2-5; TCRdb designates TRBD2, a call that cannot be tested without DNA. The CDR3 length is 19 residues. The entry carries no DNA sequence. Germline CDR1 and CDR2: LGHNA and YSLEER. The CDR3 protein is CASSQVPRREPQVEETQYF.

The chain has TRBV5-1 and TRBJ1-1. Germline loops: CDR1 SGHRS, CDR2 YFSETQ. The CDR3 is made up of 15 amino acids. There is no recorded DNA. The CDR3 loop reads CASSLAGQINTEAFF.

The rearrangement uses TRBV9 and TRBJ2-2. The CDR3 loop spans 17 amino acids. DNA for this receptor is not on file. Germline CDR1 SGDLS, CDR2 YYNGEE. The CDR3 loop is CASSVEDVGQGAGELFF.

V gene TRBV12-5 combines with J gene TRBJ2-1; TCRdb returns TRBD1, unconfirmable since there is no DNA. CDR1 and CDR2 (germline): LGHNT, FRNRAP. This CDR3 comprises 14 residues. Only the protein sequence is given. The CDR3: CASGNRVSYNEQFF.

The V gene is TRBV7-9, the J gene TRBJ1-5. There are 12 residues in the CDR3. No DNA is given. Germline V gene data show CDR1 as SEHNR and CDR2 as FQNEAQ (reference sequence). Here the CDR3 reads CASSAGDQPQHF. Full variable domain (missing parts from reference TRBV7-9 and TRBJ1-5): DTGVSQNPRHKITKRGQNVTFRCDPISEHNRLYWYRQTLGQGPEFLTYFQNEAQLEKSRLLSDRFSAERPKGSFSTLEIQRTEQGDSAMYLCASSAGDQPQHFGDGTRLSIL.

The chain has TRBV6-5 and TRBJ1-2; TCRdb indicates TRBD1, and absent DNA this call remains unverified. The CDR3 consists of 16 residues. DNA was not recorded. CDR1 is MNHEY and CDR2 is SVGAGI in the germline V gene. This CDR3 is CASSYGTGRANYGYTF.

This chain uses TRBV5-1 with TRBJ1-2. Per the germline V gene, CDR1 is SGHRS and CDR2 is YFSETQ. CDR3 size: 15 residues. The entry carries no DNA sequence. CDR3 protein: CASSLVPVLNYGYTF.

The rearrangement uses TRBV5-1 and TRBJ2-7. Germline CDR1 SGHRS, CDR2 YFSETQ. This CDR3 has 18 residues. DNA was not recorded. CDR3 region: CASSLVLSVLGPNYEQYF.

The rearrangement uses TRBV10-2 and TRBJ1-3. Germline CDR1 and CDR2: WSHSY and SAAADI. This CDR3 has 15 residues. DNA is not on record. CDR3 residues: CASTPWRDAGNTIYF.

This chain uses TRBV10-3 with TRBJ1-1; TCRdb reports TRBD1, a call that lacks DNA to check it against. Germline V gives CDR1 ENHRY, CDR2 SYGVKD. The CDR3 length is 15 residues. Only the protein sequence is given. This CDR3 reads CAIRPFLDILDEAFF.

This clone shows up as medium-sized (0.01 to 0.1%) by frequency. This chain connects TRBV6-8 to TRBJ1-4. The CDR3 totals 17 residues. The nucleotide record is missing. CDR1 MNHGY and CDR2 SAAAGT come from the germline V gene. The CDR3 sequence is CASKPAYNDMGSEKLFF.

This chain uses TRBV30 with TRBJ2-1; the D gene TCRdb calls, TRBD2, cannot be checked with no DNA. Germline lookup yields CDR1 GTSNPN and CDR2 SVGIG (reference sequence). CDR3 length: 16 residues. No nucleotide data were recorded. This CDR3 is CAWSFPGIINYNEQFF.

The V and J genes are TRBV4-2 and TRBJ2-3; TCRdb proposes TRBD2, but this gene call is untestable without DNA. Germline CDR1 LGHNA, CDR2 YNFKEQ. The CDR3 runs to 17 residues. DNA is not recorded here. This CDR3 reads CASSQTSVAGELDTQYF.

The CDR3 loop is CAISDPQGLSTEAFF. This rearrangement joins TRBV10-3 to TRBJ1-1; TCRdb picks TRBD1, but there is no DNA to check that call. CDR1 is ENHRY and CDR2 is SYGVKD in the germline V gene. The CDR3 runs 15 residues. The nucleotide record is missing.